The present TCR beta chain was sequenced within a study of T cells in women clearing cervical HPV infection. Study-wide points: TRBV6-7 abundance was lower in cases than controls (0.11% versus 0.16%).

Remarks on this clone: Its antigen is still unknown. The read gets to within 3 residues of the CDR3 end, and the germline J gene fills in the rest.

Profiling relied on immunoSEQ multiplex PCR, and the TCRdb table lists in-frame clones only, not all of them. This listing includes 30,000 to 45,000 clones. Germline CDR1 is LNHDA and CDR2 is SQIVND (reference sequence). J gave up 6 bases and V 5 bases, and 12 bases lay outside the gene matches. This CDR3 is 16 amino acids long. The sample consisted of blood buffy coat. The receptor was isolated from a woman aged 18-69 years with a cervical HPV16 infection that either progressed to CIN3+ or cleared (not recorded which). The chain is built from TRBV19 and TRBJ2-1; 8 nucleotides align to TRBD1. This CDR3 reads CASSPNVGQGGNEQFF. The sequenced CDR3 bases are TGTGCCAGTAGTCCGAATGTAGGACAGGGAGGCAATGAG.